Listed here are 31 T cell receptor beta chains from one sample, sequenced in a study of blood T cell repertoires in COVID-19 (dated by TCRdb to 2018 to 2021). The method behind the library was the immunoSEQ multiplex PCR assay. TCRdb took this table from immuneACCESS and kept in-frame rearrangements with V and J called. Such tables lack part of the clones; where checked against another copy, unresolved V genes explain under half of the gap, and the rest is unexplained. Recorded for this sample are about 100,000 clones; 91% of them occurred a single time. The ten biggest clones cover 17% of the sample. Sample: peripheral blood. These receptors all stem from a man aged 50-59 years with acute or convalescent COVID-19.

DNA for the CDR3: TGTGCCAGCAGCTTGGGCAGGGGGCGCTACAATGAGCAGTTCTTC. Translated: CASSLGRGRYNEQFF. The chain is built from TRBV5-6 and TRBJ2-1; 8 nucleotides line up with TRBD1. CDR3 length equals 15 residues. The germline CDR1 and CDR2 sequences are SGHDT and YYEEEE. J lost 3 bases, V lost 0 bases, and 2 bases had no gene match.

V and J are TRBV27 and TRBJ2-2, with 7 bases matching TRBD1. CDR3 length: 15 amino acids. Trimming took 3 bases from V and 4 from J; bases not matched to a gene: 5. Germline values: CDR1 MNHEY, CDR2 SMNVEV (reference sequence). The CDR3 nucleotides read TGTGCCAGCAGTTTTAGGGGGCAGGGCACCGGGGAGCTGTTTTTT. Its protein is CASSFRGQGTGELFF.

This chain uses TRBV3-1 (or the pseudogene TRBV3-2) with TRBJ1-5; TRBD1 is a possible D gene (5 bases). Trimming pared 0 bases from V and 9 bases from J, leaving 18 bases between. This CDR3 is built from 16 residues. The germline V gene has CDR1 LGHDT and CDR2 YNNKEL (reference sequence). CDR3 sequence reads: CASSQDGGSASRPQHF. DNA for the CDR3: TGTGCCAGCAGCCAAGATGGGGGGTCCGCGTCTAGGCCCCAGCATTTT.

This sequence joins TRBV5-1 and TRBJ1-5, with D possibly matching TRBD1 (5 bases). CDR1 is SGHRS and CDR2 is YFSETQ in the germline V gene. This CDR3 has 15 residues. Deletions cut 4 bases from V and 4 bases from J, with 15 bases between. CDR3 region: CASSPGYGGNQPQHF. The CDR3, as DNA: TGCGCCAGCAGCCCAGGGTACGGGGGGAATCAGCCCCAGCATTTT.

The CDR3 DNA reads TGTGCCAGCTCACCACTTACGGGAGTCGAGCAGTACTTC. It specifies CASSPLTGVEQYF. The chain has TRBV18 and TRBJ2-7; tentative D call: TRBD2 (6 bases). With 1 base removed from V and 6 bases from J, the gap between germline ends came to 10 bases. Per germline, CDR1 KGHSH and CDR2 LQKENI. CDR3 length: 13 amino acids.

The chain employs TRBV11-3 and TRBJ1-1; tentatively, D is TRBD1 (5 bases). The ends were cut back, 0 bases at V and 5 bases at J, with 13 bases in the middle. CDR1 SGHNT and CDR2 YENEEA come from the germline V gene. The CDR3 totals 15 residues. The CDR3 nucleotides are TGTGCCAGCAGCTTAGATGGGCCGCGGGGGACTGAAGCTTTCTTT. The encoded protein is CASSLDGPRGTEAFF. Full variable domain (remainder filled in from reference TRBV11-3 and TRBJ1-1): EAGVVQSPRYKIIEKKQPVAFWCNPISGHNTLYWYLQNLGQGPELLIRYENEEAVDDSQLPKDRFSAERLKGVDSTLKIQPAELGDSAVYLCASSLDGPRGTEAFFGQGTRLTVV.

V usage is TRBV6-2 or TRBV6-3 and J usage is TRBJ1-6; 8 positions agree with TRBD1. This CDR3 spans 19 amino acids. V was clipped by 2 bases and J by 0 bases; unmatched bases: 9. CDR1 MNHEY and CDR2 SVGEGT come from the germline V gene. CDR3 amino acids: CASSYPGTGFGSYNSPLHF. In DNA form, the CDR3 reads TGTGCCAGCAGTTACCCCGGGACAGGTTTCGGCTCCTATAATTCACCCCTCCACTTT.

The rearrangement uses TRBV9 and TRBJ1-1; TRBD1 is a possible D gene (5 bases). The germline gives CDR1 SGDLS, CDR2 YYNGEE. V was cut by 4 bases and J by 1 base, with 17 bases left in between. This CDR3 has 16 residues. CDR3 DNA sequence: TGTGCCAGCAGCCCCCAGACGGGACTGTCGAACACTGAAGCTTTCTTT. Translating gives CASSPQTGLSNTEAFF.

CDR3 region: CASSLGQGPDEQFF. CDR3 nucleotide sequence: TGTGCCAGCAGTTTAGGACAGGGCCCCGATGAGCAGTTCTTC. V gene TRBV6-6 combines with J gene TRBJ2-1; 8 bases are a match to TRBD1. Germline-derived CDR1 and CDR2 are MNHNY and SVGAGI (reference sequence). The V and J ends lost 4 bases and 8 bases, in that order; junction bases with no gene match: 7. This CDR3 spans 14 amino acids.

The chain links TRBV29-1 to TRBJ2-2; 8 nucleotides line up with TRBD2. The V gene's germline CDR1 is SQVTM and CDR2 ANQGSEA. Losses at the gene ends were 5 bases for V and 5 bases for J; bases not matched to a gene: 10. CDR3 size: 15 residues. The CDR3 is CSVISGTPQTGELFF. In DNA form, the CDR3 reads TGCAGCGTTATTAGCGGGACCCCGCAGACCGGGGAGCTGTTTTTT.

V and J are TRBV10-1 and TRBJ2-3, with 11 bases that match TRBD2. J gave up 2 bases and V 6 bases, and 7 bases lay outside the gene matches. The germline gives CDR1 WNHNN, CDR2 SYGVQD (reference sequence). The CDR3 runs to 16 residues. The chain's CDR3 is CASSRTSGGVTDTQYF. CDR3 in DNA: TGCGCCAGCAGCCGAACTAGCGGGGGAGTCACAGATACGCAGTATTTT.

This chain links TRBV6-5 with TRBJ1-4; D might be TRBD1 (6 bases). The CDR3 length is 13 residues. Trimming pared 11 bases from V and 8 bases from J, leaving 18 bases between. The germline V gene has CDR1 MNHEY and CDR2 SVGAGI. As DNA, the CDR3 is TGTGCCGGAGGTACCGGGACAACCGAAAAACTGTTTTTT. It yields the protein CAGGTGTTEKLFF.

V is TRBV28 and J is TRBJ1-2, with a weak D call TRBD1 (5 bases). Trimming removed 2 bases at V and 7 bases at J, with 8 bases between. Looked up from germline, CDR1 is MDHEN and CDR2 is SYDVKM. This CDR3 region has 12 residues. The CDR3 DNA sequence: TGTGCCAGCAGTTTACTGCAGGGTGGCTACACCTTC. It yields the protein CASSLLQGGYTF.

The chain combines TRBV28 with TRBJ1-6; TRBD1 might be the D (5 bases). V was cut by 6 bases and J by 5 bases, with 17 bases left in between. Germline V CDR1 and CDR2: MDHEN, SYDVKM. The CDR3 runs 16 residues. In nucleotides, the CDR3 is TGTGCCAGCAGGAACCCAGGGTCGTCGAATAATTCACCCCTCCACTTT. Its protein product is CASRNPGSSNNSPLHF.

The chain carries TRBV7-2 and TRBJ1-2; 12 bases fit TRBD1. The CDR3 is 17 amino acids. Germline loops: CDR1 SGHTA, CDR2 FQGNSA. Trimming at V came to 0 bases and at J to 3 bases, leaving 5 bases not matched to a gene. CDR3 coding DNA: TGTGCCAGCAGCTTAGCCGGGACAGGGGGCCAGTACTATGGCTACACCTTC. Translated, it gives CASSLAGTGGQYYGYTF.

The chain is built from TRBV18 and TRBJ2-5, with D perhaps TRBD1 (6 bases). CDR3 length equals 13 residues. Trimming shortened V by 6 bases and J by 5 bases, and 13 bases separated the two germline ends. Germline CDR1 is KGHSH and CDR2 is LQKENI. The CDR3 here is CASSLQGRETQYF. CDR3 sequence (DNA): TGTGCCAGCTCGCTACAGGGACGGGAGACCCAGTACTTC.

This clone was recorded once. The chain employs TRBV28 and TRBJ1-2, with D tentatively TRBD1 (5 bases). This CDR3 is built from 16 residues. CDR1 and CDR2 from the germline V gene are MDHEN and SYDVKM. Trimming took 3 bases from V and 0 from J, leaving 14 bases between them. CDR3 region: CASSLDPRDSNYGYTF. As DNA, the CDR3 is TGTGCCAGCAGTTTGGACCCGCGGGACTCTAACTATGGCTACACCTTC.

This sequence joins TRBV5-5 and TRBJ1-4, with D perhaps matching TRBD1 (5 bases). Germline V gives CDR1 SGHKS, CDR2 YYEKEE (reference sequence). The V gene lost 4 bases and the J gene lost 8 bases, with 27 bases spanning the gap. This CDR3 spans 18 amino acids. The CDR3 spells CASSIGVDRLGRGEKLFF. The CDR3 bases are TGTGCCAGCAGCATTGGCGTCGACCGATTGGGTAGGGGAGAAAAACTGTTTTTT.

The chain links TRBV5-1 to TRBJ1-1, with D possibly being TRBD1 (5 bases). The germline CDR1 and CDR2 sequences are SGHRS and YFSETQ. With 4 bases removed from V and 2 bases from J, the gap between germline ends came to 12 bases. The CDR3 sequence is 14 residues long. The CDR3 reads CASSSGQGNTEAFF. In nucleotides, the CDR3 is TGCGCCAGCAGCAGTGGGCAGGGAAACACTGAAGCTTTCTTT.

On this clone: Mismatch with germline at one junction end may stem from a read error. CDR3 amino acids: CASRLGPSQEQFF. CDR3 nucleotides: TGCGCCAGCCGCTTGGGACCATCACAGGAGCAGTTCTTC. This chain joins TRBV5-1 and TRBJ2-1; D is tentatively TRBD1 or TRBD2 (5 bases each). CDR3 length: 13 residues. Germline V gene lookup returns CDR1 SGHRS and CDR2 YFSETQ.

J is TRBJ2-1 and V is TRBV2; 9 bases agree with TRBD1. This CDR3 spans 20 amino acids. V trimming: 4 bases; J trimming: 9 bases; junction bases outside the gene matches: 25. The V gene's germline CDR1 is SNHLY and CDR2 FYNNEI. Written as DNA, the CDR3 is TGTGCCAGCAGTGCCCTACGCGGTCGAGCCCACTCGGGACAGGGTGGTGAGCAGTTCTTC. Translation gives CASSALRGRAHSGQGGEQFF.

This clone turned up a few times. The rearrangement joins TRBV9 to TRBJ1-2, with D unclear. Trimming stripped 0 bases from V and 5 bases from J, with 8 bases between. From germline, CDR1 is SGDLS and CDR2 YYNGEE. The CDR3 has 13 amino acids. CDR3 sequence reads: CASSVGQVYGYTF. CDR3 bases: TGTGCCAGCAGCGTAGGGCAGGTGTATGGCTACACCTTC.

The chain has TRBV19 and TRBJ2-2, with 7 bases identical to TRBD1. Trimming at V came to 10 bases and at J to 5 bases, leaving 10 bases not matched to a gene. Germline V gene sequence: CDR1 LNHDA, CDR2 SQIVND (reference sequence). The CDR3 extends over 14 amino acids. CDR3 nucleotides: TGTGCCACCTGTCGTCAACAGGGGACCGGGGAGCTGTTTTTT. Protein: CATCRQQGTGELFF.

The V gene is TRBV19, the J gene TRBJ2-6, with 8 bases that match TRBD2. Germline loops: CDR1 LNHDA, CDR2 SQIVND (reference sequence). The ends lost 7 bases at V and 2 bases at J; junction bases unmatched: 4. The CDR3 sequence is 15 residues long. The CDR3 DNA follows: TGTGCCAGTATCGGGGGGGGTGCTGGGGCCAACGTCCTGACTTTC. Translation: CASIGGGAGANVLTF.

This clone was observed a handful of times. The chain employs TRBV28 and TRBJ1-3; D unclear. This CDR3 spans 10 amino acids. Germline CDR1 reads MDHEN; CDR2 reads SYDVKM. V was clipped by 8 bases and J by 4 bases, with 3 bases between them. CDR3 DNA sequence: TGTGCCAGCTTAGGAAACACCATATATTTT. Translation: CASLGNTIYF. The full variable domain, completed using reference TRBV28 and TRBJ1-3, is DVKVTQSSRYLVKRTGEKVFLECVQDMDHENMFWYRQDPGLGLRLIYFSYDVKMKEKGDIPEGYSVSREKKERFSLILESASTNQTSMYLCASLGNTIYFGEGSWLTVV.

This chain uses TRBV10-2 with TRBJ1-4; D gene unclear. CDR3 length: 11 residues. V was trimmed by 6 bases and J by 5 bases, leaving 4 bases between them. Germline lookup yields CDR1 WSHSY and CDR2 SAAADI. Here the CDR3 reads CASRRNEKLFF. DNA for the CDR3: TGCGCCAGCAGACGGAATGAAAAACTGTTTTTT.

This chain uses TRBV5-1 with TRBJ2-5; 9 bases are a match to TRBD2. J was trimmed by 4 bases and V by 0 bases; bases with no gene match: 7. The CDR3 has 16 residues. Germline V gene data show CDR1 as SGHRS and CDR2 as YFSETQ. CDR3 region: CASSLEAAGGRETQYF. In DNA form, the CDR3 reads TGCGCCAGCAGCTTGGAGGCGGCGGGGGGGCGAGAGACCCAGTACTTC.

About this clone: Other DNA sequences of this sample code for an identical CDR3. J is TRBJ1-6 and V is TRBV3-1 (or the pseudogene TRBV3-2), with TRBD1 matching 8 bases. This CDR3 contains 14 residues. V lost 4 bases and J lost 9; bases outside the gene matches: 5. The germline gives CDR1 LGHDT, CDR2 YNNKEL (reference sequence). CDR3 protein: CASSPDRGLSPLHF. For the CDR3, the DNA is TGTGCCAGCAGCCCCGACAGGGGTCTTTCACCCCTCCACTTT.

The chain is built from TRBV7-2 and TRBJ1-2, with 7 bases identical to TRBD1. This CDR3 has 13 residues. The V gene's germline CDR1 is SGHTA and CDR2 FQGNSA. The trim removed 11 bases at V and 0 bases at J, leaving 6 bases unmatched. CDR3 coding DNA: TGTGCCGCGGGGGGGACAGCTAACTATGGCTACACCTTC. Its protein is CAAGGTANYGYTF.

The chain carries TRBV5-5 and TRBJ2-7; a possible D gene is TRBD1 (5 bases). CDR1 and CDR2 from the germline V gene are SGHKS and YYEKEE (reference sequence). This CDR3 has 15 residues. V was pared by 0 bases and J by 1 base, with 11 bases between. The DNA for the CDR3 is TGTGCCAGCAGCTTGGAAGGGGCAGGGTCCTACGAGCAGTACTTC. Translating it yields CASSLEGAGSYEQYF.

V usage is TRBV9 and J usage is TRBJ2-7; D may be TRBD2 (6 bases). The germline V gene encodes CDR1 SGDLS and CDR2 YYNGEE. The CDR3 totals 13 residues. The V gene lost 2 bases and the J gene lost 3 bases, with 9 bases spanning the gap. DNA for the CDR3: TGTGCCAGCAGCGTGGGGGGACTCTACGAGCAGTACTTC. Translating gives CASSVGGLYEQYF.